This T cell receptor beta chain was obtained from a study of T-cell reconstitution after alpha-beta-depleted transplantation in children. Findings of the study overall: Several hundred rapidly expanded clones from non-depleted graft cells reportedly supplied alpha-beta T cells about two months post-transplant. Hyperexpanded clones declined; after one year, newly produced T cells mostly supplied diversity. For some patients, TCRbeta diversity was high at day 60 because of recipient T cells and thymic progenitors that survived.

TCRbeta library preparation incorporated unique molecular identifiers. A single record per CDR3 protein comes from TCRdb applying MiXCR to the PCR reads. The sample includes about 340,000 distinct CDR3 sequences, around 15% of them seen just once. Germline V gene data show CDR1 as MGHRA and CDR2 as YSYEKL. The CDR3 sequence is 14 residues long. V was trimmed by 4 bases and J by 5 bases, leaving 14 bases between them. A note on this clonotype: As yet, its antigen is unknown.

The receptor comes from a male patient aged 2-10 years who had a stem cell transplant for acute lymphoblastic leukemia, so the T cells may come from the graft donor. The chain links TRBV4-1 to TRBJ2-5; D unclear. The input for sequencing was PBMCs, mostly from graft donor cells, taken 360 days after TCRalphabeta/CD19-depleted stem cell transplant. CDR3 DNA: TGCGCCAGCAGCCGCGCTCGAGAACGGGAGACCCAGTACTTC. As protein: CASSRARERETQYF.